The rows below give T cell receptor beta chains drawn from one sample of a study of cytomegalovirus exposure and HLA in healthy donors. The protocol was immunoSEQ multiplex PCR, while the TCRdb copy is restricted to in-frame clones and leaves out a portion. The table has about 330,000 clones, roughly 89% seen once; the top ten hold about 0.91%. What was sequenced was PBMCs. Receptors were obtained from a woman aged 18-29 years in good health and CMV-seronegative. CDR3s include the opening cysteine and the closing phenylalanine or tryptophan. A D gene is named only where the DNA matches it firmly. A row's size may be missing; if present it is once, few, many or a size class.

d_gene: TRBD1; v_gene: TRBV5-1; j_gene: TRBJ1-4; abundance: NA; CDR3nt: TGCGCCAGCAGGACGGCCGGGACAGGGGATGAAAAACTGTTTTTT; CDR3aa: CASRTAGTGDEKLFF
d_gene: TRBD2; v_gene: TRBV27; j_gene: TRBJ2-7; abundance: NA; CDR3nt: TGTGCCAGCAGTTTTAGCGGGCAAACCTACGAGCAGTACTTC; CDR3aa: CASSFSGQTYEQYF
d_gene: NA; v_gene: TRBV27; j_gene: TRBJ1-3; abundance: NA; CDR3nt: TGTGCCAGCAGTCAGGGGACTGGAAACACCATATATTTT; CDR3aa: CASSQGTGNTIYF
d_gene: NA; v_gene: TRBV2; j_gene: TRBJ1-1; abundance: few; CDR3nt: TGTGCCAGCAGTGAACTGAACACGAACACTGAAGCTTTCTTT; CDR3aa: CASSELNTNTEAFF
d_gene: NA; v_gene: TRBV27; j_gene: TRBJ2-7; abundance: NA; CDR3nt: TGTGCCAGCAGATTAACCAGACAGGAAACCGAGCAGTACTTC; CDR3aa: CASRLTRQETEQYF
d_gene: TRBD1; v_gene: TRBV7-7; j_gene: TRBJ1-2; abundance: NA; CDR3nt: TGTGCTAGCAGCCGGGACAGAACTAACTATGGCTACACCTTC; CDR3aa: CASSRDRTNYGYTF
d_gene: NA; v_gene: TRBV19; j_gene: TRBJ2-5; abundance: NA; CDR3nt: TGTGCCAGTACCGCGGGCCCCGGTGGGGAGACCCAGTACTTC; CDR3aa: CASTAGPGGETQYF
d_gene: NA; v_gene: TRBV29-1; j_gene: TRBJ1-2; abundance: few; CDR3nt: TGCAGCGTCCGCGGACAGAGGGGCTATGGCTACACCTTC; CDR3aa: CSVRGQRGYGYTF
d_gene: NA; v_gene: TRBV18; j_gene: TRBJ1-2; abundance: few; CDR3nt: TGTGCCAGCTCACCATCGCAGGATGGCTACACCTTC; CDR3aa: CASSPSQDGYTF
d_gene: NA; v_gene: TRBV27; j_gene: TRBJ2-7; abundance: NA; CDR3nt: TGTGCCAGCAGCCAACTTCACTCCGAGCAGTACTTC; CDR3aa: CASSQLHSEQYF
d_gene: NA; v_gene: TRBV5-6; j_gene: TRBJ2-7; abundance: NA; CDR3nt: TGTGCCAGCAGCTTGGTTGGCGGGGACTACGAGCAGTACTTC; CDR3aa: CASSLVGGDYEQYF
d_gene: NA; v_gene: TRBV6-1; j_gene: TRBJ2-3; abundance: once; CDR3nt: TGTGCCAGCAGTGGAAGCGGCAGTAGCACAGATACGCAGTATTTT; CDR3aa: CASSGSGSSTDTQYF
d_gene: TRBD2; v_gene: TRBV10-3; j_gene: TRBJ2-3; abundance: NA; CDR3nt: TGTGCCATCAGTGAGGTACTAGCGGGGGCTAGCACAGATACGCAGTATTTT; CDR3aa: CAISEVLAGASTDTQYF
d_gene: TRBD2; v_gene: TRBV5-1; j_gene: TRBJ2-2; abundance: NA; CDR3nt: TGCGCCAGCAGCCAATGGGCTAGCGGGAACACCGGGGAGCTGTTTTTT; CDR3aa: CASSQWASGNTGELFF
d_gene: NA; v_gene: TRBV5-1; j_gene: TRBJ2-5; abundance: NA; CDR3nt: TGCGCCAGCAGCCCGCCTAGCGTATCCCAAGAGACCCAGTACTTC; CDR3aa: CASSPPSVSQETQYF
d_gene: NA; v_gene: TRBV27; j_gene: TRBJ2-2; abundance: NA; CDR3nt: TGTGCCAGCAGTTTCATCCAACAGCTTAACACCGGGGAGCTGTTTTTT; CDR3aa: CASSFIQQLNTGELFF
d_gene: NA; v_gene: TRBV5-1; j_gene: TRBJ2-3; abundance: NA; CDR3nt: TGCGCCAGCACCGGCGGCACTGGCACAGATACGCAGTATTTT; CDR3aa: CASTGGTGTDTQYF
d_gene: TRBD2; v_gene: TRBV7-3; j_gene: TRBJ2-3; abundance: NA; CDR3nt: TGTGCCAGCAGTCCGGCCGGGACTAGCGATCCAGATACGCAGTATTTT; CDR3aa: CASSPAGTSDPDTQYF
d_gene: NA; v_gene: TRBV7-3; j_gene: TRBJ2-1; abundance: NA; CDR3nt: TGTGCCAGCAGCTCCTGGCCCGTCGCCAATGAGCAGTTCTTC; CDR3aa: CASSSWPVANEQFF
d_gene: NA; v_gene: TRBV30; j_gene: TRBJ2-3; abundance: NA; CDR3nt: TGTGCCTGGAGTAGTAGCGGAGATACGCAGTATTTT; CDR3aa: CAWSSSGDTQYF
d_gene: NA; v_gene: TRBV7-2; j_gene: TRBJ2-7; abundance: NA; CDR3nt: TGTGCCAGCAGCTACGACAGCTCCTACGAGCAGTACTTC; CDR3aa: CASSYDSSYEQYF
d_gene: TRBD2; v_gene: TRBV28; j_gene: TRBJ2-5; abundance: NA; CDR3nt: TGTGCCAGCAGTTTCGGGACTAGCGGCCCGGGGACCCAGTACTTC; CDR3aa: CASSFGTSGPGTQYF
d_gene: TRBD2; v_gene: TRBV5-1; j_gene: TRBJ2-3; abundance: NA; CDR3nt: TGCGCCAGCAGCTTTAAAGGGACTAGCGGCACAGATACGCAGTATTTT; CDR3aa: CASSFKGTSGTDTQYF
d_gene: TRBD1; v_gene: TRBV6-1; j_gene: TRBJ2-5; abundance: NA; CDR3nt: TGTGCCAGCAGTGGGGACAGAATCCAAGAGACCCAGTACTTC; CDR3aa: CASSGDRIQETQYF
d_gene: TRBD1; v_gene: TRBV9; j_gene: TRBJ2-7; abundance: NA; CDR3nt: TGTGCCAGCAGCCCACAGGGGCTCAGTTACGAGCAGTACTTC; CDR3aa: CASSPQGLSYEQYF
d_gene: NA; v_gene: TRBV5-6; j_gene: TRBJ2-7; abundance: few; CDR3nt: TGTGCCAGCAGCTGGTCTAGCGAACGCGAGCAGTACTTC; CDR3aa: CASSWSSEREQYF
d_gene: TRBD2; v_gene: TRBV4-2; j_gene: TRBJ2-5; abundance: NA; CDR3nt: TGTGCCAGCAGCCTATTGGGGGATACTAGCGGGGTACAAGAGACCCAGTACTTC; CDR3aa: CASSLLGDTSGVQETQYF
d_gene: NA; v_gene: TRBV27; j_gene: TRBJ2-7; abundance: NA; CDR3nt: TGTGCCAGCAGTAGGGGGTACGAGCAGTACTTC; CDR3aa: CASSRGYEQYF
d_gene: TRBD1; v_gene: TRBV5-6; j_gene: TRBJ2-5; abundance: NA; CDR3nt: TGTGCCAGCAGCTTGCCGCCAGGGGGTCGATACTACTTC; CDR3aa: CASSLPPGGRYYF
d_gene: TRBD1; v_gene: TRBV9; j_gene: TRBJ1-4; abundance: NA; CDR3nt: TGTGCCAGCAGCTCTGACAGGGGATCTGGGGAAAAACTGTTTTTT; CDR3aa: CASSSDRGSGEKLFF
d_gene: TRBD2; v_gene: TRBV11-3; j_gene: TRBJ2-5; abundance: once; CDR3nt: TGTGCCAGCAGCCATCGACTAGCGCTCACTCAAGAGACCCAGTACTTC; CDR3aa: CASSHRLALTQETQYF